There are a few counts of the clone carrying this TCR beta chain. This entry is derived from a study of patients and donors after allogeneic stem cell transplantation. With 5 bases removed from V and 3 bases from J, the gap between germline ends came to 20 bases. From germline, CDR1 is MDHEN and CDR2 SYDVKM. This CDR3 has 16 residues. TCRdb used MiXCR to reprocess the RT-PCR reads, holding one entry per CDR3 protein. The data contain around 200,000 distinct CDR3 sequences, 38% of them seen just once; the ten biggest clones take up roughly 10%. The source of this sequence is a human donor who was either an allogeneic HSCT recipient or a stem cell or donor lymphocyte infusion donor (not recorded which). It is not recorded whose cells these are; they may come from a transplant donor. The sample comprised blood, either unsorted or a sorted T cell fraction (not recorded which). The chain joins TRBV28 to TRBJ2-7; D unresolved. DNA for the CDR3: TGTGCCAGCAGTCAACTCTCTACAACATTCCGCTACGAGCAGTACTTC. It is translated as CASSQLSTTFRYEQYF. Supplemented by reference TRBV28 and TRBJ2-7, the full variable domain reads DVKVTQSSRYLVKRTGEKVFLECVQDMDHENMFWYRQDPGLGLRLIYFSYDVKMKEKGDIPEGYSVSREKKERFSLILESASTNQTSMYLCASSQLSTTFRYEQYFGPGTRLTVT.